Following are 22 T cell receptor beta chains from one sample sequenced in a study of blood T cell repertoires in COVID-19. Method: immunoSEQ multiplex PCR; TCRdb's copy keeps in-frame clones and lacks some. The data hold around 70,000 clones, with over 80% observed a single time. Sequenced material: peripheral blood. These TCRs come from a woman aged 60-75 years with acute or convalescent COVID-19.

The genes are TRBV6-2 or TRBV6-3 and TRBJ1-1, with a possible D match to TRBD1 (6 bases). Germline CDR1 and CDR2: MNHEY and SVGEGT. Trimming removed 5 bases at V and 1 base at J, with 14 bases between. The CDR3 loop spans 15 amino acids. CDR3 sequence: CASSPTGSRNTEAFF. CDR3 nucleotides: TGTGCCAGCAGTCCGACAGGAAGCCGGAACACTGAAGCTTTCTTT.

V gene TRBV14 combines with J gene TRBJ2-1, with TRBD2 as a possible D gene (6 bases). V lost 3 bases, J lost 3 bases, and 18 bases lay in between. The CDR3 covers 17 residues. Germline CDR1 and CDR2: SGHDN and FVKESK. The DNA for the CDR3 is TGTGCCAGCAGCCACCCGCAGGGAGGTTCCATCTACAATGAGCAGTTCTTC. This gives the protein CASSHPQGGSIYNEQFF. The full variable domain, with the rest looked up from reference TRBV14 and TRBJ2-1, is EAGVTQFPSHSVIEKGQTVTLRCDPISGHDNLYWYRRVMGKEIKFLLHFVKESKQDESGMPNNRFLAERTGGTYSTLKVQPAELEDSGVYFCASSHPQGGSIYNEQFFGPGTRLTVL.

The chain employs TRBV3-1 (or the pseudogene TRBV3-2) and TRBJ1-4; D remains unclear. CDR1 and CDR2 from the germline V gene are LGHDT and YNNKEL (reference sequence). The CDR3 covers 11 residues. Trimming pared 4 bases from V and 7 bases from J, leaving 4 bases between. CDR3 DNA: TGTGCCAGCAGCCTCCGTGAAAAACTGTTTTTT. This sequence encodes CASSLREKLFF.

This clone was counted between two and nine times. V usage is TRBV11-2 and J usage is TRBJ1-2, with TRBD1 identical over 7 bases. The J segment lost 5 bases and the V segment lost 1 base, leaving 7 bases of the junction unmatched. The CDR3 loop spans 15 amino acids. Germline V gene lookup returns CDR1 SGHAT and CDR2 FQNNGV. CDR3 sequence reads: CASSLVQGVRYGYTF. Here the CDR3 DNA reads TGTGCCAGCAGCTTAGTTCAGGGGGTCCGGTATGGCTACACCTTC.

V usage is TRBV28 and J usage is TRBJ1-6; no clear D. The CDR3 totals 14 residues. CDR1 is MDHEN and CDR2 is SYDVKM in the germline V gene. V was clipped by 3 bases and J by 9 bases, with 12 bases between them. For the CDR3, the DNA is TGTGCCAGCAGTTTTCCGCGGGTGGCTTCACCCCTCCACTTT. Protein: CASSFPRVASPLHF.

The CDR3 sequence is CASSSDRGRYF. The DNA of the CDR3 is TGTGCCAGTAGCTCGGACAGGGGGCGGTACTTC. The chain joins TRBV19 to TRBJ2-4, with TRBD1 matching over 11 bases. Per the germline V gene, CDR1 is LNHDA and CDR2 is SQIVND (reference sequence). With V trimmed by 6 bases and J by 15 bases, 4 bases remained unmatched. The CDR3 has 11 residues.

The J gene is TRBJ2-1, the V gene TRBV5-1; 12 bases map to TRBD2. This CDR3 is 16 amino acids long. The V gene end was trimmed by 5 bases and the J gene end by 2 bases; junction bases not matched to a gene: 5. In germline, CDR1 is SGHRS, CDR2 YFSETQ. CDR3: CASRDLAGGAYNEQFF. CDR3 nucleotides: TGCGCCAGCAGGGATCTAGCGGGAGGGGCCTACAATGAGCAGTTCTTC.

V and J are TRBV6-1 and TRBJ1-4; TRBD1 might be the D (6 bases). Germline V CDR1 and CDR2: MNHNS, SASEGT. With 2 bases removed from V and 4 bases from J, the gap between germline ends came to 14 bases. This CDR3 spans 16 amino acids. The CDR3 nucleotides are TGTGCCAGCAGTGAAAGCCCCGGGACACTTAATGAAAAACTGTTTTTT. It encodes CASSESPGTLNEKLFF.

In this sample, this clone turned up once. The chain has TRBV6-5 and TRBJ1-1; D not resolved. Germline CDR1 and CDR2: MNHEY and SVGAGI. The CDR3 runs to 12 residues. V lost 9 bases and J 4 bases, leaving 12 bases between the germline ends. CDR3 region: CASEGATTEAFF. CDR3 nucleotides: TGTGCCAGTGAGGGCGCCACCACTGAAGCTTTCTTT.

This rearrangement joins TRBV28 to TRBJ1-2, with D possibly TRBD1 on 6 matching bases. The CDR3 contains 14 residues. Trimming left V 3 bases short and J 8 bases short, with 16 bases between. Germline V gene data show CDR1 as MDHEN and CDR2 as SYDVKM. The CDR3 DNA sequence: TGTGCCAGCAGTTTGTCGCCAGGGGAACGCGGCTACACCTTC. Translating it yields CASSLSPGERGYTF.

The chain is built from TRBV9 and TRBJ2-3, with D hard to call. The V gene lost 1 base and the J gene lost 0 bases, with 9 bases spanning the gap. The CDR3 is made up of 15 amino acids. Germline V gene data show CDR1 as SGDLS and CDR2 as YYNGEE. The CDR3 DNA reads TGTGCCAGCAGCGTACGAGCCCTTAGCACAGATACGCAGTATTTT. Its translation: CASSVRALSTDTQYF.

This sequence joins TRBV29-1 and TRBJ1-1, with 9 bases that match TRBD1. The J segment lost 4 bases and the V segment lost 4 bases, leaving 7 bases of the junction unmatched. This CDR3 is built from 14 residues. Germline CDR1 SQVTM, CDR2 ANQGSEA. Here the CDR3 reads CSVGSPGQGTEAFF. The CDR3 nucleotides read TGCAGCGTTGGCTCACCGGGACAGGGCACTGAAGCTTTCTTT.

This clone showed up just once. The gene calls are TRBV9 and TRBJ2-1, with TRBD2 identical over 9 bases. V lost 4 bases and J lost 0; bases outside the gene matches: 14. This CDR3 region has 19 residues. The germline gives CDR1 SGDLS, CDR2 YYNGEE. DNA for the CDR3: TGTGCCAGCAGCTCTAGGAGCGGTAGCGGGGGTAGCTCCTACAATGAGCAGTTCTTC. This encodes CASSSRSGSGGSSYNEQFF.

The count of this clone is one. This chain joins TRBV11-3 and TRBJ2-1; D remains ambiguous. The CDR3 covers 12 residues. Germline CDR1 SGHNT, CDR2 YENEEA. V was trimmed by 5 bases and J by 9 bases, leaving 11 bases between them. CDR3 region: CASSASRGEQFF. Here the CDR3 DNA reads TGTGCCAGCAGCGCATCAAGAGGTGAGCAGTTCTTC.

The chain employs TRBV6-5 and TRBJ1-2; TRBD1 aligns across 8 bases. Germline CDR1 and CDR2: MNHEY and SVGAGI. CDR3 length: 14 residues. Trimming took 6 bases from V and 1 from J; bases not matched to a gene: 4. The CDR3 sequence: CASSPDRGNYGYTF. The DNA of the CDR3 is TGTGCCAGCAGCCCCGACAGGGGTAACTATGGCTACACCTTC.

The chain employs TRBV14 and TRBJ1-6; D is unclear. Trimming cost V 4 bases and J 4 bases, with 8 bases left between them. The CDR3 has 14 amino acids. Germline V lookup: CDR1 SGHDN, CDR2 FVKESK. The DNA for the CDR3 is TGTGCCAGCAGCCCGGGTCTTTATAATTCACCCCTCCACTTT. Encoded protein: CASSPGLYNSPLHF.

The rearrangement joins TRBV6-5 to TRBJ2-2; tentatively, D is TRBD1 (5 bases). Germline lookup yields CDR1 MNHEY and CDR2 SVGAGI. Trimming left V 4 bases short and J 9 bases short, with 15 bases between. The CDR3 spans 14 residues. As DNA, the CDR3 is TGTGCCAGCAGTTCTCCTACAGGTCATAGGGAGCTGTTTTTT. This gives the protein CASSSPTGHRELFF.

The chain has TRBV30 and TRBJ1-4; TRBD1 matches 8 bases. J gave up 7 bases and V 2 bases, and 6 bases lay outside the gene matches. This CDR3 spans 14 amino acids. CDR1 is GTSNPN and CDR2 is SVGIG in the germline V gene (reference sequence). The CDR3 bases are TGTGCCTGGAGTCGAGACAGGGGAATTGAAAAACTGTTTTTT. Its protein is CAWSRDRGIEKLFF.

The chain couples TRBV6-1 to TRBJ2-7, with D maybe TRBD2 (5 bases). Trimming cost V 3 bases and J 5 bases, with 11 bases left between them. The CDR3 sequence is 13 residues long. The germline V gene encodes CDR1 MNHNS and CDR2 SASEGT. The CDR3 DNA reads TGTGCCAGCAGTGAGAGGGTTCTCGACGAGCAGTACTTC. As protein: CASSERVLDEQYF.

The genes are TRBV7-9 and TRBJ2-2; 7 bases fit TRBD1. This CDR3 region has 16 residues. V lost 8 bases to trimming and J lost 2 bases; unmatched junction nucleotides: 11. Looked up from germline, CDR1 is SEHNR and CDR2 is FQNEAQ (reference sequence). CDR3 nucleotides: TGTGCCAGCGGAATTACAGGGGCCTTCAACACCGGGGAGCTGTTTTTT. Translated: CASGITGAFNTGELFF.

The chain uses TRBV7-9 and TRBJ1-5; a possible D gene is TRBD1 (5 bases). This CDR3 has 15 amino acids. Trimming removed 8 bases from V and 1 base from J, with 15 bases in between. The germline V gene encodes CDR1 SEHNR and CDR2 FQNEAQ (reference sequence). CDR3 nucleotide sequence: TGTGCCAGCCAGGACGGGGGAGAGAGCAATCAGCCCCAGCATTTT. Encoded protein: CASQDGGESNQPQHF. Drawing the rest from reference TRBV7-9 and TRBJ1-5, the complete variable domain is DTGVSQNPRHKITKRGQNVTFRCDPISEHNRLYWYRQTLGQGPEFLTYFQNEAQLEKSRLLSDRFSAERPKGSFSTLEIQRTEQGDSAMYLCASQDGGESNQPQHFGDGTRLSIL.

The genes are TRBV6-5 and TRBJ1-5; the match to TRBD1 covers 10 bases. Trimming at V came to 6 bases and at J to 5 bases, leaving 4 bases not matched to a gene. Germline V lookup: CDR1 MNHEY, CDR2 SVGAGI. The CDR3 sequence is 14 residues long. CDR3 loop: CASRRQGAHQPQHF. The CDR3 DNA reads as TGTGCCAGCAGACGACAGGGGGCCCATCAGCCCCAGCATTTT.